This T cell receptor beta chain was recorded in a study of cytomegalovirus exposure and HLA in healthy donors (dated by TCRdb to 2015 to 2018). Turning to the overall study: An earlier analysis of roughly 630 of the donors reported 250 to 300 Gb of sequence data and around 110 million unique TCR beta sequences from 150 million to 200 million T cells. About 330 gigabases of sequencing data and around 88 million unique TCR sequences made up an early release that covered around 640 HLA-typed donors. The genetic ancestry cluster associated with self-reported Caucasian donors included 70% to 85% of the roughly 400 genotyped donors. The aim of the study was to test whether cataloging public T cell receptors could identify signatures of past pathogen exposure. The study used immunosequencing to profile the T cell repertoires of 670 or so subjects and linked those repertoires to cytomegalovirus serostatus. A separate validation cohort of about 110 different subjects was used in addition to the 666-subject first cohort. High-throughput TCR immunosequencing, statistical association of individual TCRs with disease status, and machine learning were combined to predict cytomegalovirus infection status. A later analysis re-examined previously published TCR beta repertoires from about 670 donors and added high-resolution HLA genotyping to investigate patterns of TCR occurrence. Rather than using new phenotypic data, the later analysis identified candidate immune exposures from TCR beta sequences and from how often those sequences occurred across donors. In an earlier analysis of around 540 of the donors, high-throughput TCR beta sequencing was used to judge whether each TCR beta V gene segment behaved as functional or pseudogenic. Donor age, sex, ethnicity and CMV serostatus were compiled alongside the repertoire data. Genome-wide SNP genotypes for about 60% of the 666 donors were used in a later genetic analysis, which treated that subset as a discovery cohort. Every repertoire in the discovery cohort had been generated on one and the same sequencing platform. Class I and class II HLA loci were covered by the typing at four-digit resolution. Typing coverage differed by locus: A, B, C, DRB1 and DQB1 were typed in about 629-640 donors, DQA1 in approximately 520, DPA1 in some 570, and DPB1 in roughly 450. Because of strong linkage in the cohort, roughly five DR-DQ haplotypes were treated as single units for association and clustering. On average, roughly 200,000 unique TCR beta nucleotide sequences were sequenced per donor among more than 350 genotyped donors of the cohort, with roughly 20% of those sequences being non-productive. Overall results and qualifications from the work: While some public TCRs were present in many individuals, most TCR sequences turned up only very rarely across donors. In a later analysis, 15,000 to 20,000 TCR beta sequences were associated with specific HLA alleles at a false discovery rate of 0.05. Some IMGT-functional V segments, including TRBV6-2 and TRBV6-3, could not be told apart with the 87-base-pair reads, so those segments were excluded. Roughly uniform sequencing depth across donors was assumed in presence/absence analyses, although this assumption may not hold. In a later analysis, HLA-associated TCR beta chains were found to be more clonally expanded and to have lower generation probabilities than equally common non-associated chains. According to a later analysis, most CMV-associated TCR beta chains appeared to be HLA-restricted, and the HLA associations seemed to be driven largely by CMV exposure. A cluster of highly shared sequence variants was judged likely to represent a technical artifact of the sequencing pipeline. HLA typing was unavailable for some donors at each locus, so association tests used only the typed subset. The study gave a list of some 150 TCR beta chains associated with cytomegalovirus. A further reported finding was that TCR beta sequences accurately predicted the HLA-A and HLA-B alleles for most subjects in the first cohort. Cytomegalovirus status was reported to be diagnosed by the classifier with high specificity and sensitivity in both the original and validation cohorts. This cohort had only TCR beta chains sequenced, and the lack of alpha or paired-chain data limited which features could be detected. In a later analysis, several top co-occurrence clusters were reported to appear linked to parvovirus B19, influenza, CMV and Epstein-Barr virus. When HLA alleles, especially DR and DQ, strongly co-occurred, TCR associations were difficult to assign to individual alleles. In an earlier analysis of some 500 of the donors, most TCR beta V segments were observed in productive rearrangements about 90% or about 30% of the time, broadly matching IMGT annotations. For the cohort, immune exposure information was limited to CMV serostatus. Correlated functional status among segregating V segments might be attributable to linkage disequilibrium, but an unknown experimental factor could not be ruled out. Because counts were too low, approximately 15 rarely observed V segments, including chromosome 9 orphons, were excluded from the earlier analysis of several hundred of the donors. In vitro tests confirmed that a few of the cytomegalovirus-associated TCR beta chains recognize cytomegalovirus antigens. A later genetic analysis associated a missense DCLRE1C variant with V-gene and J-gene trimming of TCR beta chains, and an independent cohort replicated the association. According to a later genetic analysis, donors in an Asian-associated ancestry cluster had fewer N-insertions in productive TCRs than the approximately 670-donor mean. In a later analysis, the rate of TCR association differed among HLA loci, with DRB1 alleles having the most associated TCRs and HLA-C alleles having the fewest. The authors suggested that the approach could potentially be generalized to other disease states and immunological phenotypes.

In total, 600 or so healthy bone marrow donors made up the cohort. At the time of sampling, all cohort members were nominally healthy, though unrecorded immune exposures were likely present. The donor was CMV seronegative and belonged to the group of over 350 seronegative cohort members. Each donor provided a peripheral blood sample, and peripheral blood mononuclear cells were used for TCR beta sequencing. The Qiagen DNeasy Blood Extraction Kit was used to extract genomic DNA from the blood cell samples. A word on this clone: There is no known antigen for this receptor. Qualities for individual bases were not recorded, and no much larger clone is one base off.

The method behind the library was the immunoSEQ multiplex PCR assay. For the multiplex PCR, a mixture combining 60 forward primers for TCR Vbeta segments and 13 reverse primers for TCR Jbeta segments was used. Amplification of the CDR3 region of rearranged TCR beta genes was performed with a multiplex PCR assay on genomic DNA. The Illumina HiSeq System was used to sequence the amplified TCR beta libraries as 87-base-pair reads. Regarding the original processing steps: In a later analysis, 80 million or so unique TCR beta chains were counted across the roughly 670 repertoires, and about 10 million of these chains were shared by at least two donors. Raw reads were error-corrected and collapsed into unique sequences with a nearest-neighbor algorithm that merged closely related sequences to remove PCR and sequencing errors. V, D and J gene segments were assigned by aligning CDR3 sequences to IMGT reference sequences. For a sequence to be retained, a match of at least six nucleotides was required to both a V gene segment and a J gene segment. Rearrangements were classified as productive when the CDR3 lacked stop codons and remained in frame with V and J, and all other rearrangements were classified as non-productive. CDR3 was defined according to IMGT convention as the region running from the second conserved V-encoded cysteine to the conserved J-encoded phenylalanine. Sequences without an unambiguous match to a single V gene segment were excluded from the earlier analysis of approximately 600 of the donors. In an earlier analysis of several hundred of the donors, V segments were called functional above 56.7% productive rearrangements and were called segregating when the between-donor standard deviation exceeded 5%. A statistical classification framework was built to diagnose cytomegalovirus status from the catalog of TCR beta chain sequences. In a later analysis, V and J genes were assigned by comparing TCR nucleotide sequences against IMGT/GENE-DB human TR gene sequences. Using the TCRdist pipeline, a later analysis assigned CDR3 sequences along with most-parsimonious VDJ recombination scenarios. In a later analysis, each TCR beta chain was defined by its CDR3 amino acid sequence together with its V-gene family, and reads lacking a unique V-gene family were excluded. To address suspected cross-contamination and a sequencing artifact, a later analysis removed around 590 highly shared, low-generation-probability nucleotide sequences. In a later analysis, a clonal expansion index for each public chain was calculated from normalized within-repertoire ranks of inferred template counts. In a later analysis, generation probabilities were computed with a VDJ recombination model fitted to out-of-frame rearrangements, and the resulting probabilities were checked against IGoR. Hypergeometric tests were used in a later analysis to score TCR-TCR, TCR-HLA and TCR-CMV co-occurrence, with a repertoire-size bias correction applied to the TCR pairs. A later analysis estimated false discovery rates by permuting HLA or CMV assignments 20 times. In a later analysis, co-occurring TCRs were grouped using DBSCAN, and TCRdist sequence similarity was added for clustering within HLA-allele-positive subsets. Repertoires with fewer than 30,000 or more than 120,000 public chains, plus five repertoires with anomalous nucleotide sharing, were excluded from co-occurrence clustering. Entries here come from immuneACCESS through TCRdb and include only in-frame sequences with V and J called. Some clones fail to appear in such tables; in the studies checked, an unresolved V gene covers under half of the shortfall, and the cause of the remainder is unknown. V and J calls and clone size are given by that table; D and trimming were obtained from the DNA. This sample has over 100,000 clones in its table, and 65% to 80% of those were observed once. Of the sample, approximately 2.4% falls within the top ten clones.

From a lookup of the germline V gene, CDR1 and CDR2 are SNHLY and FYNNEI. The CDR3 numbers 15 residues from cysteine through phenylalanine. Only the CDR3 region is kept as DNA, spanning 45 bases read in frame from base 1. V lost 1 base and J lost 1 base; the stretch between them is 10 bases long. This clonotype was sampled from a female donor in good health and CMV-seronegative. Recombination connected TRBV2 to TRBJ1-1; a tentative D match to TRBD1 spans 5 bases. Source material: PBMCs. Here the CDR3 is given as CASSEGGLWNTEAFF. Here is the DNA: TGTGCCAGCAGTGAAGGGGGACTTTGGAACACTGAAGCTTTCTTT.